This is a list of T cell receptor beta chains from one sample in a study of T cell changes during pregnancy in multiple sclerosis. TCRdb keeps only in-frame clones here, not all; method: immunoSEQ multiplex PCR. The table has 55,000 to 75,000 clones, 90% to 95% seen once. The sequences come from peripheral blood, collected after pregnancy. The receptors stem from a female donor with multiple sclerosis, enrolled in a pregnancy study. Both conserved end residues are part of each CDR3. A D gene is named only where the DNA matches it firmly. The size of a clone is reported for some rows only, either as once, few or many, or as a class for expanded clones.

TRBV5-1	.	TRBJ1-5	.	TGCGCCAGCAGCTTATGGAGTGTCGATAGCAATCAGCCCCAGCATTTT	CASSLWSVDSNQPQHF
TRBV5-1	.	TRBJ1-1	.	TGCGCCAGCAGCTTCGGGGGTAGCAACACTGAAGCTTTCTTT	CASSFGGSNTEAFF
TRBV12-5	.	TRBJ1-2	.	TGTGCTAGTGGTACCCGGGACATCAGCTATGGCTACACCTTC	CASGTRDISYGYTF
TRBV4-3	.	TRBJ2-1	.	TGCGCCAGCAGCCAAGATTTCAGGGGCGGGAGTCAACCCGGCAATGAGCAGTTCTTC	CASSQDFRGGSQPGNEQFF
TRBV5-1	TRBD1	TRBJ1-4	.	TGCGCCAGCAGCCTCCGGGACAGGGGCAATGAAAAACTGTTTTTT	CASSLRDRGNEKLFF
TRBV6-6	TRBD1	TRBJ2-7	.	TGTGCCAGCAGCACCGGGACAGGGTTCCCCCACGAGCAGTACTTC	CASSTGTGFPHEQYF
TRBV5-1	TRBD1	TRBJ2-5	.	TGCGCCAGCAGCTCACAGGGGGCCAGGGAGACCCAGTACTTC	CASSSQGARETQYF
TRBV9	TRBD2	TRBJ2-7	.	TGTGCCAGCAGCGTCGCGGGAGGTCCCTACGAGCAGTACTTC	CASSVAGGPYEQYF
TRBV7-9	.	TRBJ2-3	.	TGTGCCAGCAGCCTAGGGGGGGAGGGCCCCGTCGGAAAGATCTATACGCAGTATTTT	CASSLGGEGPVGKIYTQYF
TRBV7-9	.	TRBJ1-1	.	TGTGCCAGCAGCTTAGAACGGGGAAAAAAAGCTGAAGCTTTCTTT	CASSLERGKKAEAFF
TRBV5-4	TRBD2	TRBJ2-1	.	TGTGCCAGCAGCTTTAGCGGGGGCTCCTACAATGAGCAGTTCTTC	CASSFSGGSYNEQFF
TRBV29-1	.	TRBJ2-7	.	TGCAGCGTTGGTGGACAGTCATTAGGTGGCGAGCAGTACTTC	CSVGGQSLGGEQYF
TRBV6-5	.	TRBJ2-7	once	TGTGCCAGCAGTTACACAGGGATGGAGTACTTC	CASSYTGMEYF
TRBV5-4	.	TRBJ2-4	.	TGTGCCAGCAGTCAACAGGGAATAGCCAAAAACATTCAGTACTTC	CASSQQGIAKNIQYF
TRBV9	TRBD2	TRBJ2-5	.	TGTGCCAGCAGCCCACCCGCCGGGACTAGCGGGAGAGGTTCCGAGACCCAGTACTTC	CASSPPAGTSGRGSETQYF
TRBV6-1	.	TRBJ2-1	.	TGTGCCAGCAGTGACCTTCTAGCAAGAGGGAATGAGCAGTTCTTC	CASSDLLARGNEQFF
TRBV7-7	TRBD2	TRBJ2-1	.	TGTGCCAGCAGCCCATTTAGCGGGAGCCTTGACAATGAGCAGTTCTTC	CASSPFSGSLDNEQFF
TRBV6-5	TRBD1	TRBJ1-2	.	TGTGCCAGCAGCCTCAGGGGGCTTGGCTATGGCTACACCTTC	CASSLRGLGYGYTF
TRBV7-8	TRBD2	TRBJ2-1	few	TGTGCCAGCAGCGCGCCGGGACTAGCGGGATACAATGAGCAGTTCTTC	CASSAPGLAGYNEQFF
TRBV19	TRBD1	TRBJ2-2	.	TGTGCCAGTAGTAAAGGACAGGGGGCCGGGGAGCTGTTTTTT	CASSKGQGAGELFF
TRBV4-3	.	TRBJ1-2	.	TGCGCCAGCAGCCAAGATGGCGCAGGGGTCGGTGGCTACACCTTC	CASSQDGAGVGGYTF
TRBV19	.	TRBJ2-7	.	TGTGCCAGTAGTATGGGCCAGTCCTACGAGCAGTACTTC	CASSMGQSYEQYF
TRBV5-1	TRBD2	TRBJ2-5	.	TGCGCCAGCAGCTCTAGCGGGACGGAGACCCAGTACTTC	CASSSSGTETQYF